This T cell receptor (beta chain) was identified in a study of cytomegalovirus exposure and HLA in healthy donors (dated by TCRdb to 2017 to 2019). Looking at the study overall: According to an earlier analysis of 587 of the donors, about 179 million T cells yielded some 120 million unique TCR beta sequences and 276 Gb of sequence data. An early release covering 500 to 750 HLA-typed donors comprised approximately 300 gigabases of sequencing data and approximately 85 million unique TCR sequences. Of the 398 genotyped donors, 65% to 90% fell in the genetic ancestry cluster associated with self-reported Caucasian donors. The study was designed to test whether signatures of past pathogen exposure could be identified by cataloging public T cell receptors. The T cell repertoires of 700 or so subjects were profiled by immunosequencing and related to cytomegalovirus serostatus. A separate validation cohort of approximately 120 different subjects was used in addition to the approximately 700-subject first cohort. To predict cytomegalovirus infection status, the study combined high-throughput TCR immunosequencing, statistical association of individual TCRs with disease status, and machine learning. A later analysis re-examined previously published TCR beta repertoires from over 500 donors and added high-resolution HLA genotyping to investigate patterns of TCR occurrence. The later analysis used no new phenotypic data to find candidate immune exposures, relying instead on TCR beta sequences and their occurrence across donors. To decide whether each TCR beta V gene segment behaved as functional or pseudogenic, an earlier analysis of some 540 of the donors relied on high-throughput TCR beta sequencing. Donor age, sex, ethnicity and CMV serostatus were compiled together with the repertoire data. Genome-wide SNP genotypes for about three fifths of the roughly 670 donors were used in a later genetic analysis, which treated that subset as a discovery cohort. All discovery cohort repertoires had been generated on a single sequencing platform. Class I and class II HLA loci were covered by the typing at four-digit resolution. Typing coverage varied by locus: about 620-640 donors for A, B, C, DRB1 and DQB1; around 560 for DQA1; some 610 for DPA1; more than 450 for DPB1. About five DR-DQ haplotypes were treated as single units for association and clustering because of strong linkage in the cohort. Among 300 to 500 genotyped donors of the cohort, an average of around 250,000 unique TCR beta nucleotide sequences was sequenced per donor, of which about 18% were non-productive.

The cohort was made up of 666 healthy bone marrow donors. All cohort members were sampled while nominally healthy, although unrecorded immune exposures were likely present. The donor tested CMV seronegative, placing the donor among the 350 to 400 seronegative members of the cohort. A peripheral blood sample was collected from each donor, and TCR beta sequencing was performed on peripheral blood mononuclear cells. Genomic DNA was extracted from the blood cell samples with the Qiagen DNeasy Blood Extraction Kit. Inclusive of the bounding cysteine and phenylalanine, the CDR3 is 15 residues long. CDR3 DNA only is kept here, 45 bases in frame from base 1. V and J lose 7 bases and 2 bases, and a span of 18 bases separates them. In the germline V gene, CDR1 corresponds to SGHRS and CDR2 to YFSETQ. Study-level results and caveats: A later genetic analysis reported fewer N-insertions in productive TCRs among donors in an Asian-associated ancestry cluster than the roughly 620-donor mean. Roughly uniform sequencing depth across donors was assumed in presence/absence analyses, although this assumption may not hold. In a later analysis, HLA-associated TCR beta chains were found to be more clonally expanded and to have lower generation probabilities than equally common non-associated chains. Broadly in line with IMGT annotations, most TCR beta V segments showed up in productive rearrangements about 87% or about 30% of the time in an earlier analysis of around 600 of the donors. When HLA alleles, especially DR and DQ, strongly co-occurred, attributing TCR associations to individual alleles was difficult. The classifier was reported to diagnose cytomegalovirus status with high specificity and sensitivity in both the original cohort and the validation cohort. According to a later analysis, most CMV-associated TCR beta chains appeared to be HLA-restricted, and the HLA associations seemed to be driven largely by CMV exposure. The study listed 164 TCR beta chains as associated with cytomegalovirus. A cluster of highly shared sequence variants was judged likely to represent a technical artifact of the sequencing pipeline. A few of the identified cytomegalovirus-associated TCR beta chains were confirmed in vitro to be specific for cytomegalovirus antigens. A later analysis found that TCR association rates varied across HLA loci, with DRB1 alleles showing the most associated TCRs and HLA-C alleles the fewest. An association between a missense DCLRE1C variant and V-gene and J-gene trimming of TCR beta chains was found in a later genetic analysis and replicated in an independent cohort. HLA typing was unavailable for some donors at each locus, so association tests used only the typed subset. A further reported finding was that TCR beta sequences accurately predicted the HLA-A and HLA-B alleles for most subjects in the first cohort. Seventeen rarely observed V segments, including chromosome 9 orphons, were excluded from the earlier analysis of approximately 500 of the donors because counts were too low. It was suggested by the authors that the approach could potentially be generalized to other disease states and immunological phenotypes. Some IMGT-functional V segments, including TRBV6-2 and TRBV6-3, could not be distinguished by the 87-base-pair reads and were therefore excluded. While some public TCRs were present in many individuals, most TCR sequences turned up only very rarely across donors. Specific HLA alleles were associated with 15,000 to 20,000 TCR beta sequences at a false discovery rate of 0.05 in a later analysis. Only TCR beta chains were sequenced in this cohort, and the absence of alpha or paired-chain data limited detectable features. Linkage disequilibrium might explain the correlated functional status among segregating V segments, but an unknown experimental factor could not be ruled out. A later analysis reported that several top co-occurrence clusters appeared linked to parvovirus B19, influenza, CMV and Epstein-Barr virus. The only immune exposure information available for the cohort was CMV serostatus.

Receptor amplification or capture employed the immunoSEQ multiplex PCR assay. For the multiplex PCR, a mixture combining 60 forward primers for TCR Vbeta segments and 13 reverse primers for TCR Jbeta segments was used. Amplification of the CDR3 region of rearranged TCR beta genes was performed with a multiplex PCR assay on genomic DNA. On the Illumina HiSeq System, the amplified TCR beta libraries were sequenced as 87-base-pair reads. Per the source publication's procedure: In a later analysis, approximately 74 million unique TCR beta chains were counted across the 500 to 700 repertoires, and approximately 9.9 million of these chains were shared by at least two donors. Raw reads were error-corrected and collapsed into unique sequences with a nearest-neighbor algorithm that merged closely related sequences to remove PCR and sequencing errors. CDR3 sequences were aligned to IMGT reference sequences to assign V, D and J gene segments. Each retained sequence needed at least a six-nucleotide match to both a V gene segment and a J gene segment. A rearrangement was called productive if the CDR3 had no stop codons and remained in frame with V and J, and every other rearrangement was called non-productive. CDR3 was defined according to IMGT convention as the region running from the second conserved V-encoded cysteine to the conserved J-encoded phenylalanine. The earlier analysis of about 590 of the donors excluded sequences that lacked an unambiguous match to a single V gene segment. An earlier analysis of under 750 of the donors called V segments functional above 56.7% productive rearrangements and segregating when the between-donor standard deviation exceeded 5%. To diagnose cytomegalovirus status from the catalog of TCR beta chain sequences, a statistical classification framework was built. V and J gene assignment, in a later analysis, came from comparing TCR nucleotide sequences with IMGT/GENE-DB human TR gene sequences. In a later analysis, CDR3 sequences and most-parsimonious VDJ recombination scenarios were assigned using the TCRdist pipeline. In a later analysis, each TCR beta chain was defined by its CDR3 amino acid sequence together with its V-gene family, and reads without a unique V-gene family were excluded. As a way to deal with suspected cross-contamination and a sequencing artifact, a later analysis dropped 450 to 700 nucleotide sequences that were highly shared and had low generation probability. For each public chain, a later analysis derived a clonal expansion index from normalized ranks of inferred template counts within each repertoire. A later analysis computed generation probabilities with a VDJ recombination model fitted to out-of-frame rearrangements, and checked the results against IGoR. In a later analysis, TCR-TCR, TCR-HLA and TCR-CMV co-occurrence was scored with hypergeometric tests, and a repertoire-size bias correction was applied to TCR pairs. False discovery rates were estimated in a later analysis by permuting HLA or CMV assignments 20 times. A later analysis grouped co-occurring TCRs with DBSCAN, adding TCRdist sequence similarity when clustering within HLA-allele-positive subsets. Repertoires with fewer than 30,000 or more than 120,000 public chains were left out of co-occurrence clustering, as were five repertoires with anomalous nucleotide sharing. TCRdb carries this immuneACCESS record with in-frame sequences only. Its versions omit some clonotypes, under half of them owing to an unresolved V gene in the studies checked, with the rest unexplained. V, J and clone size are taken as reported in that table, and D and trimming were inferred from the DNA itself. The sample profile shows a few hundred thousand clones; around 79% of them were found once. The ten largest make up 0.22% of the sample.

About this clone itself: Its specific antigen is unknown. No base-level quality is on record; no much larger clone is a single base apart.

This TCR derives from a girl aged 2-9 years in good health and CMV-seronegative. Sequenced sample: PBMCs. Recombination linked TRBV5-1 to TRBJ1-1, with the D segment identity uncertain. The nucleotide sequence is TGCGCCAGCGCCCCTAAGATGCCCTTAAACACTGAAGCTTTCTTT. Its protein product is CASAPKMPLNTEAFF.